One and the same sample provided the 2 T cell receptor beta chains below, sequenced in a study of blood T cells in healthy people across ages. A second 7 to 11 cycle PCR used barcoded and J-beta primers. From the 5' RACE reads, TCRdb called clonotypes with MiXCR, one entry per CDR3 protein. The repertoire includes 450,000 to 700,000 distinct CDR3 sequences, about 26% of them detected once, and 18% sits in the top ten. Sequences were obtained from blood. The receptors here all came from a woman in her seventies in good health.

This clonotype was observed once. The chain employs TRBV28 and TRBJ1-5, with D maybe TRBD1 (5 bases). Germline CDR1 reads MDHEN; CDR2 reads SYDVKM. This CDR3 region has 15 residues. V was cut by 4 bases and J by 2 bases, with 12 bases left in between. This CDR3 is CASSSGSWGNQPQHF. Here the CDR3 DNA reads TGTGCCAGCAGTTCAGGGAGTTGGGGCAATCAGCCCCAGCATTTT.

This clonotype showed up just a few times. V is TRBV20-1 and J is TRBJ2-1; 9 bases align to TRBD2. Germline V gene lookup returns CDR1 DFQATT and CDR2 SNEGSKA (reference sequence). The CDR3 length is 16 residues. V shed 1 base and J 0 bases; nucleotides not matched to a gene: 4. Here the CDR3 reads CSARVAGAVSYNEQFF. CDR3 DNA: TGCAGTGCTAGAGTAGCGGGGGCTGTCTCCTACAATGAGCAGTTCTTC.